The rows below give T cell receptor beta chains drawn from one sample of a study of blood T cell repertoires in COVID-19. Produced via immunoSEQ multiplex PCR; TCRdb's table is partial and in-frame only. The sample includes tens of thousands of clones, 90% to 95% of them seen just once. The sequenced material came from peripheral blood. These receptors came from a man aged 50 to 60 with active COVID-19. Each CDR3 is given with its conserved first and last residue. The order of the fields is D gene, clone size, V gene, J gene, CDR3 DNA, CDR3 protein. The D gene is left open where the match is weak. Size is stated for part of the rows, as once, few or many counts, or as a class when the clone is expanded.

>TRBD1|once|TRBV6-6|TRBJ2-3
TGTGCCAGCAGTCCGACAGGGTTTCCAGATACGCAGTATTTT
CASSPTGFPDTQYF
>TRBD2|NA|TRBV20-1|TRBJ2-1
TGCAGTGCTAGTAGGAGGGAGGGGTCCTACAATGAGCAGTTCTTC
CSASRREGSYNEQFF
>NA|NA|TRBV12-3/TRBV12-4|TRBJ1-1
TGTGCCAGCAGGCGCTCATCGGAAGCTTTCTTT
CASRRSSEAFF
>NA|NA|TRBV20-1|TRBJ1-2
TGCAGTGCTAGTTGGGACAGCTACACCTTC
CSASWDSYTF
>TRBD2|NA|TRBV27|TRBJ2-1
TGTGCCAGCAGTTTATCATGGACTAGCGCCCAGAGCTCCTACAATGAGCAGTTCTTC
CASSLSWTSAQSSYNEQFF
>NA|NA|TRBV5-1|TRBJ2-2
TGCGCCAGCAGCTTGCGGACCAGTGGCAGGGGGAACACCGGGGAGCTGTTTTTT
CASSLRTSGRGNTGELFF
>NA|NA|TRBV5-4|TRBJ1-5
TGTGCCAGCAGCTCGACAGGTGATAATCAGCCCCAGCATTTT
CASSSTGDNQPQHF
>TRBD2|NA|TRBV10-3|TRBJ2-1
TGTGCCATCAGTGACCTAGCGGAGCTTAATGAGCAGTTCTTC
CAISDLAELNEQFF
>TRBD2|NA|TRBV28|TRBJ2-3
TGTGCCAGCAGCTCAATGGGACTAGCGGGAGCGCCAGATACGCAGTATTTT
CASSSMGLAGAPDTQYF
>NA|NA|TRBV11-3|TRBJ1-2
TGTGCCAGCAGCTTAACAGATGGCTACACCTTC
CASSLTDGYTF
>NA|few|TRBV12-3/TRBV12-4|TRBJ1-2
TGTGCCAGCAGTTTTAATGGTGGCTTCGGCTACACCTTC
CASSFNGGFGYTF
>TRBD1|NA|TRBV19|TRBJ1-2
TGTGCCAGTAGTAACCCGATCGGAGGGGGCGCTGGCTACACCTTC
CASSNPIGGGAGYTF
>NA|few|TRBV29-1|TRBJ1-4
TGCAGCGTTGTCGAGCGTACAACTAATGAAAAACTGTTTTTT
CSVVERTTNEKLFF
>NA|NA|TRBV15|TRBJ2-1
TGTGCCACCAGCAGAGATAAGTACAGCCTCGCTAATGAGCAGTTCTTC
CATSRDKYSLANEQFF
>NA|NA|TRBV7-8|TRBJ1-5
TGTGCCAGCAGCTTAGGGCAGACGGGGCCCCAGCATTTT
CASSLGQTGPQHF
>TRBD1|NA|TRBV25-1|TRBJ2-7
TGTGCCAGCAGTGACCCGGGACAGGCCTACGAGCAGTACTTC
CASSDPGQAYEQYF
>TRBD2|NA|TRBV7-2|TRBJ2-3
TGTGCCAGCAGCTTATTCGGGGCTAGCGGGGGAGGCACAGATACGCAGTATTTT
CASSLFGASGGGTDTQYF
>TRBD2|NA|TRBV11-3|TRBJ2-7
TGTGCCAGCAGCTTCGCCGGGACTAGCGGGGGATACTACGAGCAGTACTTC
CASSFAGTSGGYYEQYF
>TRBD1|NA|TRBV5-1|TRBJ2-7
TGCGCCAGCAGCCCCGAGGAGGGACAGGGGCGCTACGAGCAGTACTTC
CASSPEEGQGRYEQYF
>TRBD1|NA|TRBV5-1|TRBJ1-3
TGCGCCAGCAGCTCCTACCCCCTTGGGACAGGGGTCGAAGGAAACACCATATATTTT
CASSSYPLGTGVEGNTIYF
>NA|NA|TRBV19|TRBJ1-2
TGTGCCAGTAGTCCCCAGGGGCCCATATCCCCTAACTATGGCTACACCTTC
CASSPQGPISPNYGYTF
>TRBD2|NA|TRBV28|TRBJ2-3
TGTGCCAGCAGTGAACTAGCGGCTAACACAGATACGCAGTATTTT
CASSELAANTDTQYF
>NA|NA|TRBV15|TRBJ2-7
TGTGCCACCAGCAGAGCCCGACTCGCCAACCAGCAGTACTTC
CATSRARLANQQYF
>NA|NA|TRBV6-6|TRBJ1-6
TGTGCCAGCAGCTATTCCTCGGGAGGGCCTAATTCACCCCTCCACTTT
CASSYSSGGPNSPLHF
>NA|NA|TRBV2|TRBJ1-6
TGTGCCAGCAGCGCGTTTTATAATTCACCCCTCCACTTT
CASSAFYNSPLHF
>NA|NA|TRBV16|TRBJ2-7
TGTGCCAGCAGCCAATCGGGGGCTAGCGCTCACAGGGGTACCTACGAGCAGTACTTC
CASSQSGASAHRGTYEQYF
>NA|NA|TRBV5-5|TRBJ2-2
TGTGCCAGCAGCTTGAGGCAGGGCGACACCGGGGAGCTGTTTTTT
CASSLRQGDTGELFF
>TRBD1|NA|TRBV19|TRBJ1-1
TGTGCCAGTAGTTCCTGGACAGGGGGGGGCACTGAAGCTTTCTTT
CASSSWTGGGTEAFF
>TRBD2|NA|TRBV4-1|TRBJ2-7
TGCGCCAGCAGCCAAGTACTACTAGCGGGGGGGCGAAGGTCCTACGAGCAGTACTTC
CASSQVLLAGGRRSYEQYF
>NA|NA|TRBV9|TRBJ2-2
TGTGCCAGCAGCGTAGCCCGGAGAGACACCGGGGAGCTGTTTTTT
CASSVARRDTGELFF
>NA|NA|TRBV7-9|TRBJ1-2
TGTGCCAGCGGAGATTTCGCGAGCTATGGCTACACCTTC
CASGDFASYGYTF
>TRBD2|NA|TRBV5-1|TRBJ2-2
TGCGCCAGCAGCTCCTCTTGGGGTAAAGCGGGAAAGGACACCGGGGAGCTGTTTTTT
CASSSSWGKAGKDTGELFF
>TRBD1|NA|TRBV10-3|TRBJ1-3
TGTGCCATCAGCGGACCGGGACAGCGACTCCCTGGAAACACCATATATTTT
CAISGPGQRLPGNTIYF